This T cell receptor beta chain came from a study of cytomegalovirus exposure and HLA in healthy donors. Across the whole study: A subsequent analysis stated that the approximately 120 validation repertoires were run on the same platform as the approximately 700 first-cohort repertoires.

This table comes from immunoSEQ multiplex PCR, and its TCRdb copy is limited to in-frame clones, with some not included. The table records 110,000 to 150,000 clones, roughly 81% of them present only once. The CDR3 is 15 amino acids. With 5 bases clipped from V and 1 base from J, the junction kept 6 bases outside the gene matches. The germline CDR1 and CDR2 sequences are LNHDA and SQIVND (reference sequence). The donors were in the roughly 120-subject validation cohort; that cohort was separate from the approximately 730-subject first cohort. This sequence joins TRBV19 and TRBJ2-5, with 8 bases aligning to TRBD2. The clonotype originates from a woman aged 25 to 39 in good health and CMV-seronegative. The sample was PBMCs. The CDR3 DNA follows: TGTGCCAGTAGTTCAGTAAGCGGGGGCCAAGAGACCCAGTACTTC. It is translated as CASSSVSGGQETQYF.